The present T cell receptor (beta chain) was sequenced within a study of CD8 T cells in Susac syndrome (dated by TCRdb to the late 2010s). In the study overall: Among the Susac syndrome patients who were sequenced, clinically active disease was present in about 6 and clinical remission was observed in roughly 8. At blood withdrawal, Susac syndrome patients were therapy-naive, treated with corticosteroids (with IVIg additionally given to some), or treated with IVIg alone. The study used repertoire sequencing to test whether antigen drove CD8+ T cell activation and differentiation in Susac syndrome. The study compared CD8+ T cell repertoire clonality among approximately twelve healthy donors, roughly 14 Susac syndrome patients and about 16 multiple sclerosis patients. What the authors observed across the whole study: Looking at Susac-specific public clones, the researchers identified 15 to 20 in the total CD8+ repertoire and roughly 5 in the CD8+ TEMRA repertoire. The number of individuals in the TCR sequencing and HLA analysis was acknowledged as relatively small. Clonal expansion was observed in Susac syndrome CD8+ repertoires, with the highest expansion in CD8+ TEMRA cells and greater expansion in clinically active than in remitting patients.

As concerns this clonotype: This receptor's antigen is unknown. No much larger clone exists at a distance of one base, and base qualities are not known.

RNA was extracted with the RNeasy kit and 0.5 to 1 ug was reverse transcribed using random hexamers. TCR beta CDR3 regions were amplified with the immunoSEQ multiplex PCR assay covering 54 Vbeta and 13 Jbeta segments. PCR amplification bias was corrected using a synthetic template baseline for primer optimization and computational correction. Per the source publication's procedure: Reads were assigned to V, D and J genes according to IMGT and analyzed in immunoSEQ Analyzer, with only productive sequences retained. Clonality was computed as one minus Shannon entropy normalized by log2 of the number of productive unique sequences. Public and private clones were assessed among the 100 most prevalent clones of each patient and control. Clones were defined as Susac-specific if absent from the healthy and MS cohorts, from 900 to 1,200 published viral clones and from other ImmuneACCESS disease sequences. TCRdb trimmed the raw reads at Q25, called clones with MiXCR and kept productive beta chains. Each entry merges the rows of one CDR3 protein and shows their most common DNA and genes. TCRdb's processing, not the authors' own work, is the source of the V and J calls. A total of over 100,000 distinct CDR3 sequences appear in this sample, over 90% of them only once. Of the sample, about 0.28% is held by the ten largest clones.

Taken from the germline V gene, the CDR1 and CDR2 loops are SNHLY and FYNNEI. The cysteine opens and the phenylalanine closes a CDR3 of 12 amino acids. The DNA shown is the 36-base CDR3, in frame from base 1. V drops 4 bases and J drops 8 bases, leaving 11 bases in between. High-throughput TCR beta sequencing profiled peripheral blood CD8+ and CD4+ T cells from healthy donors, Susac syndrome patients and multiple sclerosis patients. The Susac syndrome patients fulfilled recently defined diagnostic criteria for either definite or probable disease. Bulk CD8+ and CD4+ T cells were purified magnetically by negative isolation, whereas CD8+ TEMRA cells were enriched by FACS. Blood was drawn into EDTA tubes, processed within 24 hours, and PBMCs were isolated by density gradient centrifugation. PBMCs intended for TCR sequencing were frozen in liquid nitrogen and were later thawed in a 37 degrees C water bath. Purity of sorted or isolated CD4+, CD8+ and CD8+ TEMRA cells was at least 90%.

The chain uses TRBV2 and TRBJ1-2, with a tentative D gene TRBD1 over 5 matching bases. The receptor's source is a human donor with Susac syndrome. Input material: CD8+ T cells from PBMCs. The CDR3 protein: CASSGGEEGYTF. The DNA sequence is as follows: TGTGCCAGCAGTGGAGGGGAGGAGGGCTACACCTTC.